The 21 T cell receptor beta chains presented below share a single source sample, sequenced in a study of control samples from healthy donors and cancer patients. The method was immunoSEQ multiplex PCR; TCRdb's version includes in-frame clones alone and lacks a portion of them. The data contain about 170,000 clones, roughly 89% of them singletons. The source material was blood. The source of these receptors is a woman in her 30s in good health.

This sequence joins TRBV12-3 or TRBV12-4 and TRBJ1-2, with 7 bases matching TRBD1. This CDR3 is built from 13 residues. Trimming cost V 6 bases and J 8 bases; bases outside gene matches: 9. The DNA for the CDR3 is TGTGCCAGCAGACAGACAGGGTATGGGGGCTACACCTTC. The encoded protein is CASRQTGYGGYTF.

V and J are TRBV6-1 and TRBJ1-1; the D gene is possibly TRBD1 (6 bases). CDR1 and CDR2 from the germline V gene are MNHNS and SASEGT. The CDR3 extends over 14 amino acids. The V end lost 2 bases, the J end lost 0 bases, and 7 bases lay between the germline ends. The CDR3 sequence: CASSEQGMNTEAFF. CDR3 sequence (DNA): TGTGCCAGCAGTGAACAGGGGATGAACACTGAAGCTTTCTTT.

The chain has TRBV20-1 and TRBJ1-6, with D perhaps matching TRBD1 (6 bases). In germline, CDR1 is DFQATT, CDR2 SNEGSKA (reference sequence). The CDR3 loop spans 15 amino acids. V lost 3 bases to trimming and J lost 3 bases, with 12 bases between them. CDR3 sequence reads: CSASPGHFYNSPLHF. The CDR3 DNA sequence: TGCAGTGCTAGTCCGGGACACTTCTATAATTCACCCCTCCACTTT.

The J gene is TRBJ1-3, the V gene TRBV2; D perhaps matches TRBD1 (5 bases). The CDR3 extends over 14 amino acids. Trimming shortened V by 2 bases and J by 7 bases, and 12 bases separated the two germline ends. Germline V gene data show CDR1 as SNHLY and CDR2 as FYNNEI. This chain's CDR3 is CASSERAGRNTIYF. Written as DNA, the CDR3 is TGTGCCAGCAGTGAAAGGGCAGGGCGGAACACCATATATTTT.

The CDR3 sequence is CASSLPDNTEAFF. CDR3 coding DNA: TGTGCCAGCAGTTTACCCGACAACACTGAAGCTTTCTTT. This chain joins TRBV12-3 or TRBV12-4 and TRBJ1-1; D call uncertain. V lost 2 bases and J 2 bases, leaving 6 bases between the germline ends. CDR3 size: 13 residues.

In its sample, this clone was seen once. The gene calls are TRBV18 and TRBJ1-2; TRBD1 matches 9 bases. The CDR3 loop spans 16 amino acids. CDR1 and CDR2 (germline): KGHSH, LQKENI. The ends lost 1 base at V and 8 bases at J; junction bases unmatched: 11. The CDR3 bases are TGTGCCAGCTCACCACTCCTGACAGGGGGTAAAGGGGGCTACACCTTC. Its translation: CASSPLLTGGKGGYTF.

This clone was counted once. The rearrangement uses TRBV7-3 and TRBJ1-6; D possibly corresponds to TRBD1 (5 bases). Germline CDR1 is SGHTA and CDR2 is FQGTGA. The V and J ends lost 3 bases and 9 bases respectively, with 9 bases between them. The CDR3 spans 13 residues. CDR3 amino acids: CASSFEQGSPLHF. The CDR3 nucleotides are TGTGCCAGCAGCTTTGAGCAGGGTTCACCCCTCCACTTT.

The chain is built from TRBV10-3 and TRBJ1-4, with 9 bases matching TRBD1. CDR3 size: 15 residues. Germline CDR1 reads ENHRY; CDR2 reads SYGVKD. V lost 4 bases to trimming and J lost 2 bases; unmatched junction nucleotides: 2. CDR3 sequence reads: CAISAGTGTNEKLFF. DNA of the CDR3: TGTGCCATCAGTGCCGGGACAGGGACTAATGAAAAACTGTTTTTT.

J is TRBJ2-2 and V is TRBV6-2 or TRBV6-3; TRBD1 aligns across 7 bases. Germline V gene lookup returns CDR1 MNHEY and CDR2 SVGEGT. The CDR3 spans 14 residues. After removal of 4 bases from V and 3 bases from J, the junction contained 2 bases not matched to a gene. In nucleotides, the CDR3 is TGTGCCAGCAGTTCCGGGACAGACACCGGGGAGCTGTTTTTT. Translated: CASSSGTDTGELFF.

This chain joins TRBV19 and TRBJ2-2; D is possibly TRBD2 (6 bases). CDR1 is LNHDA and CDR2 is SQIVND in the germline V gene (reference sequence). V lost 6 bases and J lost 7, with 9 bases in between. The CDR3 covers 12 residues. DNA for the CDR3: TGTGCCAGTAGCGGGAGAATCGGGGAGCTGTTTTTT. Its translation: CASSGRIGELFF. Full variable domain (missing parts from reference TRBV19 and TRBJ2-2): DGGITQSPKYLFRKEGQNVTLSCEQNLNHDAMYWYRQDPGQGLRLIYYSQIVNDFQKGDIAEGYSVSREKKESFPLTVTSAQKNPTAFYLCASSGRIGELFFGEGSRLTVL.

This sequence joins TRBV9 and TRBJ2-3, with 10 bases identical to TRBD2. Unmatched junction bases numbered 6, after V lost 1 base and J lost 1 base. This CDR3 contains 17 residues. Per the germline V gene, CDR1 is SGDLS and CDR2 is YYNGEE. CDR3 sequence: CASSVYQGTSGTDTQYF. The CDR3 DNA sequence: TGTGCCAGCAGCGTATATCAGGGGACTAGCGGCACAGATACGCAGTATTTT.

This clone was seen a few times. The chain has TRBV4-2 and TRBJ1-2; 7 bases are a match to TRBD1. The CDR3 contains 15 residues. V was pared by 0 bases and J by 8 bases, with 9 bases of the junction left unmatched. The germline V gene has CDR1 LGHNA and CDR2 YNFKEQ. This chain's CDR3 is CASSQDLSGGNGYTF. CDR3 DNA: TGTGCCAGCAGCCAAGATCTGTCAGGGGGTAACGGCTACACCTTC.

The chain uses TRBV2 and TRBJ1-4, with 11 bases identical to TRBD1. The germline gives CDR1 SNHLY, CDR2 FYNNEI. Trimming at V came to 5 bases and at J to 8 bases, leaving 4 bases not matched to a gene. The CDR3 is 14 residues long. CDR3 sequence (DNA): TGTGCCAGCAGTACCGGGACAGGGGGGGAAAAACTGTTTTTT. As protein: CASSTGTGGEKLFF.

The chain recombines TRBV5-1 with TRBJ2-3; the D is unclear. The CDR3 has 14 residues. Trimming cost V 0 bases and J 2 bases, with 7 bases left between them. Germline CDR1 is SGHRS and CDR2 is YFSETQ. The CDR3 nucleotides are TGCGCCAGCAGCTTGGACTTTTACACAGATACGCAGTATTTT. It specifies CASSLDFYTDTQYF.

The chain joins TRBV7-9 to TRBJ2-3; D remains ambiguous. V dropped 1 base and J dropped 0 bases, with 11 bases sitting between them. The CDR3 consists of 16 residues. Germline V gene sequence: CDR1 SEHNR, CDR2 FQNEAQ (reference sequence). The CDR3 sequence is CASSLGGSLSTDTQYF. CDR3 in DNA: TGTGCCAGCAGCTTAGGAGGAAGTCTAAGCACAGATACGCAGTATTTT.

This rearrangement joins TRBV6-5 to TRBJ1-5; the D is unclear. The CDR3 sequence is 14 residues long. Between the trimmed V and J ends, which lost 0 bases and 4 bases, there was a span of 7 bases. Germline values: CDR1 MNHEY, CDR2 SVGAGI. For the CDR3, the DNA is TGTGCCAGCAGTTACTCGTCCGCGAATCAGCCCCAGCATTTT. This gives the protein CASSYSSANQPQHF.

The chain combines TRBV7-6 with TRBJ2-2; TRBD1 matches at 8 bases. Germline loops: CDR1 SGHVS, CDR2 FNYEAQ. CDR3 length: 17 amino acids. V lost 1 base to trimming and J lost 4 bases; unmatched junction nucleotides: 8. CDR3: CASSLGAGGAGTGELFF. Written as DNA, the CDR3 is TGTGCCAGCAGCTTAGGGGCAGGGGGCGCGGGCACCGGGGAGCTGTTTTTT.

The CDR3 DNA reads TGTGCCAGCAGCCGGAGACAACAAGAGACCCAGTACTTC. This translates into CASSRRQQETQYF. J is TRBJ2-5 and V is TRBV7-9; D gene unclear. The CDR3 length is 13 residues. The germline V gene has CDR1 SEHNR and CDR2 FQNEAQ (reference sequence). Trimming left V 5 bases short and J 2 bases short, with 9 bases between.

J is TRBJ2-1 and V is TRBV5-1; 7 positions match TRBD1. Germline CDR1 and CDR2: SGHRS and YFSETQ. The length of the CDR3 is 12 residues. The trim removed 5 bases at V and 8 bases at J, leaving 4 bases unmatched. As DNA, the CDR3 is TGCGCCAGCAGTCGGGACAGAGATGAGCAGTTCTTC. This codes for CASSRDRDEQFF.

The table lists this clone with a count of one. This rearrangement joins TRBV7-9 to TRBJ1-5, with TRBD1 matching 8 bases. The CDR3 loop spans 17 amino acids. The V segment lost 1 base and the J segment 1 base; nucleotides outside the gene matches: 6. Per germline, CDR1 SEHNR and CDR2 FQNEAQ (reference sequence). The CDR3 DNA is TGTGCCAGCAGCTTAGGATGGACAGGGCGGAGCAATCAGCCCCAGCATTTT. Protein: CASSLGWTGRSNQPQHF.

The chain joins TRBV25-1 to TRBJ1-1; TRBD1 matches 10 bases. There are 18 residues in the CDR3. Unmatched junction bases numbered 14, after V lost 3 bases and J lost 4 bases. CDR1 is MGHDK, CDR2 SYGVNS, per germline. In DNA, the CDR3 is TGTGCCAGCAGTGATGGACAGGGGGAGGGGGAGGTTGTCACTGAAGCTTTCTTT. It yields the protein CASSDGQGEGEVVTEAFF.